Presented here are 5 T cell receptor beta chains from one specimen sequenced in a study of tumor and adjacent non-tumor tissue in lung cancer. No cell sorting was done before RNA was extracted from the tissue. TCRbeta libraries were built with three rounds of nested PCR, modified from ARM-PCR. In TCRdb, the multiplex PCR reads were re-called with MiXCR into one record per CDR3 protein. This sample carries 60,000 to 85,000 distinct CDR3 sequences, over 75% of them seen once, and the ten largest clones take 10% to 15%. The specimen sequenced was lung tumor tissue. These receptors all come from a woman in her forties or fifties with non-small cell lung cancer.

The rearrangement links TRBV20-1 to TRBJ2-1, with TRBD2 identical over 11 bases. CDR1 and CDR2 (germline): DFQATT, SNEGSKA (reference sequence). V was clipped by 2 bases and J by 9 bases; unmatched bases: 9. The CDR3 totals 15 residues. CDR3 protein: CSARTTSGRCGEQFF. DNA for the CDR3: TGCAGTGCTAGAACAACTAGCGGGAGATGTGGTGAGCAGTTCTTC.

As for this clonotype: At one end the junction does not follow the germline gene, possibly because of a read error. This chain connects TRBV4-3 to TRBJ1-6; possible D gene TRBD1, 6 bases. Germline CDR1 LGHNA, CDR2 YSLEER. The CDR3 contains 15 residues. The CDR3 coding sequence is TGCGCCAGCGGCCAAGAGCGGGGGCCAAATTCACCCCTCCACTTT. This sequence encodes CASGQERGPNSPLHF.

This sequence joins TRBV20-1 and TRBJ2-2; D is unclear. Trimming pared 4 bases from V and 0 bases from J, leaving 9 bases between. Per the germline V gene, CDR1 is DFQATT and CDR2 is SNEGSKA (reference sequence). CDR3 length: 14 amino acids. For the CDR3, the DNA is TGCAGTGCTATTAAGCCACCGAACACCGGGGAGCTGTTTTTT. Protein product: CSAIKPPNTGELFF.

Notes on this clonotype: The CDR3 ends on some other residue instead of the conserved phenylalanine or tryptophan, so this is likely a read error. This CDR3 reads CSASGTGGRSINEQFL. The CDR3 nucleotides are TGCAGTGCGTCCGGGACTGGCGGGAGATCTATAAATGAGCAGTTCTTA. The genes are TRBV20-1 and TRBJ2-1, with 7 nucleotides matching TRBD2. With 6 bases clipped from V and 7 bases from J, the junction kept 18 bases outside the gene matches. This CDR3 has 16 residues. CDR1 and CDR2 (germline): DFQATT, SNEGSKA (reference sequence).

Points on this clonotype: Germline and junction disagree at one end, which may indicate a read error. CDR3 sequence: CAISDRTGREDYGYIF. DNA of the CDR3: TGTGCCATCAGTGACCGGACAGGGCGAGAAGATTATGGCTACATCTTC. The chain carries TRBV10-3 and TRBJ1-2; 8 bases match TRBD1. The CDR3 has 16 residues. CDR1 and CDR2 (germline): ENHRY, SYGVKD.